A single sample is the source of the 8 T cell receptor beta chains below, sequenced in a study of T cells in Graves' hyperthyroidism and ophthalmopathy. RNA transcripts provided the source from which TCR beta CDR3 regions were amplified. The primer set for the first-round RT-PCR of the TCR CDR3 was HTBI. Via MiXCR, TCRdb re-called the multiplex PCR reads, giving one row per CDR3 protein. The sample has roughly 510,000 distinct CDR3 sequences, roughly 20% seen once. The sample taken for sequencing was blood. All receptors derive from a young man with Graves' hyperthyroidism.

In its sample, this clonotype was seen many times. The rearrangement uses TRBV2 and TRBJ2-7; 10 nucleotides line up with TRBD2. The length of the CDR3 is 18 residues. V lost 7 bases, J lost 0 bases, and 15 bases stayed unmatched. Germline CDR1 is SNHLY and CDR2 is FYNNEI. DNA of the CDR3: TGTGCCAGCACCCCTGGAGTAGCGGGGGGCCGACTCTCCTACGAGCAGTACTTC. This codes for CASTPGVAGGRLSYEQYF.

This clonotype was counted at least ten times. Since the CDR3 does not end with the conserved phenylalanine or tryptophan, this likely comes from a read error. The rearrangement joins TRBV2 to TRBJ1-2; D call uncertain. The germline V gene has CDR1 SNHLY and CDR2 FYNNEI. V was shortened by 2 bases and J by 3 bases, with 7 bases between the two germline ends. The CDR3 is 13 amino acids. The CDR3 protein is CASSEKEYYGYTL. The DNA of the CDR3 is TGTGCCAGCAGTGAAAAGGAATACTATGGCTACACCCTC.

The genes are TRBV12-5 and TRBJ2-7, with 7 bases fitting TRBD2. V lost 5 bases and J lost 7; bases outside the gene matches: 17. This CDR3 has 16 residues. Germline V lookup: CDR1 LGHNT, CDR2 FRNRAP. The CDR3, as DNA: TGTGCTAGTGGTCGACGTTATAAGGGAGGGCCTCGGGAGCAGTACTTC. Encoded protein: CASGRRYKGGPREQYF. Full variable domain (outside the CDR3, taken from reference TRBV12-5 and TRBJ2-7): DARVTQTPRHKVTEMGQEVTMRCQPILGHNTVFWYRQTMMQGLELLAYFRNRAPLDDSGMPKDRFSAEMPDATLATLKIQPSEPRDSAVYFCASGRRYKGGPREQYFGPGTRLTVT.

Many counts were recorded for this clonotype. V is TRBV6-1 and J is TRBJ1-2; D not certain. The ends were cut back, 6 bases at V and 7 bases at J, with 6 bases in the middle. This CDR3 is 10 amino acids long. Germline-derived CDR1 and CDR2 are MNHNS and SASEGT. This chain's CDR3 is CASRGAGYTF. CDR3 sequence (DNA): TGTGCCAGCAGGGGAGCTGGCTACACCTTC.

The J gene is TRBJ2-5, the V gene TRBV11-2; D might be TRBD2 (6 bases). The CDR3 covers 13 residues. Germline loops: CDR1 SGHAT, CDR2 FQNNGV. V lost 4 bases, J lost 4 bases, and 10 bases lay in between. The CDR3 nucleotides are TGTGCCAGCAGCTCCGGGGGTCTAGAGACCCAGTACTTC. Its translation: CASSSGGLETQYF.

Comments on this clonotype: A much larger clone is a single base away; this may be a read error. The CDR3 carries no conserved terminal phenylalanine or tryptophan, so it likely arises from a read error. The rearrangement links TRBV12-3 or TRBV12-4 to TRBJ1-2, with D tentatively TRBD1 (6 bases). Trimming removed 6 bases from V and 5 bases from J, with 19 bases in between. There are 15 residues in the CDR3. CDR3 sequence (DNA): TGTGCCAGCAGCCCTACCCACAGGGAAGGGTATGGCTACACCTAC. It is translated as CASSPTHREGYGYTY.

The CDR3 spells CSAFWRGETQYF. The CDR3 bases are TGCAGTGCTTTTTGGAGAGGAGAGACCCAGTACTTC. The rearrangement joins TRBV20-1 to TRBJ2-5; D not resolved. The germline V and J ends were trimmed by 5 bases and 4 bases, with 11 bases remaining between them. CDR3 length: 12 amino acids. Germline-derived CDR1 and CDR2 are DFQATT and SNEGSKA (reference sequence).

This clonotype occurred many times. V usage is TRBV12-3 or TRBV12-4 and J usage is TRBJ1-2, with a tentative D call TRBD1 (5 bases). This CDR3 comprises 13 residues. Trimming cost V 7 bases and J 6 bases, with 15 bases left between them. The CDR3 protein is CASISSGGDGYTF. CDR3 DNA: TGTGCCAGCATCTCCTCCGGGGGAGATGGCTACACCTTC.